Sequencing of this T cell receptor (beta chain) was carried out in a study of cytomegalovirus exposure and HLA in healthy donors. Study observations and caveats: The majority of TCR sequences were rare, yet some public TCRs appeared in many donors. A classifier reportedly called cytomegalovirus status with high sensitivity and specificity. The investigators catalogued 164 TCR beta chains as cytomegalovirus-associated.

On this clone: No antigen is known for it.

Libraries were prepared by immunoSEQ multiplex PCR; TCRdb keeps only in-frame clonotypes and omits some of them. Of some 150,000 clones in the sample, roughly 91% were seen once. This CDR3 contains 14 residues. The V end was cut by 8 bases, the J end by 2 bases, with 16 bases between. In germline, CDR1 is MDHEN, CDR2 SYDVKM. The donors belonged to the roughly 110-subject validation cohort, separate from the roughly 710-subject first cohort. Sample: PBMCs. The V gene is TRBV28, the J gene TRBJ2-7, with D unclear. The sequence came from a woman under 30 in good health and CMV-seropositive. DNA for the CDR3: TGTGCCAGCTCACGGCCAGGAAACCCCTACGAGCAGTACTTC. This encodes CASSRPGNPYEQYF.